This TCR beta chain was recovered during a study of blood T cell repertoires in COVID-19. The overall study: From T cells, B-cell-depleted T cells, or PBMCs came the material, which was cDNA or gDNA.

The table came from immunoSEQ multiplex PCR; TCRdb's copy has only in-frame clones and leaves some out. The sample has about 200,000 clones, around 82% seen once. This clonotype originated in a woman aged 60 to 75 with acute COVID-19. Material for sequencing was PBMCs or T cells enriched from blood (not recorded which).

The CDR3 loop is CASSLLRFRETQYF. For the CDR3, the DNA is TGTGCCAGCAGTTTACTTAGGTTCAGGGAGACCCAGTACTTC. This chain joins TRBV27 and TRBJ2-5; D not resolved. Trimming left V 2 bases short and J 5 bases short, with 12 bases between. The CDR3 loop spans 14 amino acids. Germline CDR1 and CDR2: MNHEY and SMNVEV (reference sequence).